The 20 T cell receptor beta chains below were found in one sample sequenced in a study of cytomegalovirus exposure and HLA in healthy donors (dated by TCRdb to between 2016 and 2019). Receptors were amplified or captured by the immunoSEQ multiplex PCR assay. A mixture of 60 forward primers for TCR Vbeta segments and 13 reverse primers for TCR Jbeta segments was used in the multiplex PCR. TCRdb re-hosts the immuneACCESS table, in-frame sequences only. Its copies lack some clones; in the studies checked, an unresolved V gene accounts for under half of them, and the cause for the rest is not known. The sample table holds about 200,000 clones, of which approximately 86% were seen once. Together, the top ten hold more than 0.25% of the sample. The specimen was PBMCs. The receptor set was obtained from a woman in her thirties in good health and CMV-seronegative.

This clone showed up just a few times. V gene TRBV10-3 combines with J gene TRBJ1-1; 7 positions match TRBD1. CDR1 and CDR2 (germline): ENHRY, SYGVKD. CDR3 size: 15 residues. Trimming took 0 bases from V and 5 from J; bases not matched to a gene: 6. CDR3 sequence: CAISESSGGNTEAFF. The CDR3 nucleotides are TGTGCCATCAGTGAGTCGTCAGGGGGGAATACTGAAGCTTTCTTT.

There are a few counts of this clone. This chain joins TRBV15 and TRBJ2-7, with unresolved D. CDR1 and CDR2 from the germline V gene are LNHNV and YYDKDF (reference sequence). This CDR3 contains 15 residues. With 0 bases removed from V and 7 bases from J, the gap between germline ends came to 16 bases. In nucleotides, the CDR3 is TGTGCCACCAGCAGAGAACTTCCCCCCCCCGGTGAGCAGTACTTC. Protein sequence: CATSRELPPPGEQYF.

The DNA for the CDR3 is TGTGCCAGCAATAACAGGGGATACGAGCAGTACTTC. Residues: CASNNRGYEQYF. The chain recombines TRBV2 with TRBJ2-7, with 7 bases fitting TRBD1. Germline assignment: CDR1 SNHLY and CDR2 FYNNEI. The trim removed 7 bases at V and 4 bases at J, leaving 4 bases unmatched. This CDR3 is 12 amino acids long.

V usage is TRBV6-1 and J usage is TRBJ2-7, with TRBD2 matching over 9 bases. Trimming cost V 2 bases and J 3 bases; bases outside gene matches: 11. Per the germline V gene, CDR1 is MNHNS and CDR2 is SASEGT. The CDR3 loop spans 17 amino acids. As DNA, the CDR3 is TGTGCCAGCAGTGAAAAAGTTCGGACTAGCGTCTTCTACGAGCAGTACTTC. Its translation is CASSEKVRTSVFYEQYF.

The chain recombines TRBV6-1 with TRBJ2-3; 9 bases match TRBD2. Unmatched junction bases numbered 4, after V lost 2 bases and J lost 1 base. The CDR3 length is 16 residues. CDR1 is MNHNS, CDR2 SASEGT, per germline. The CDR3 bases are TGTGCCAGCAGTGAAATCGAGCGGGGGGGCACAGATACGCAGTATTTT. Translating gives CASSEIERGGTDTQYF.

The chain carries TRBV30 and TRBJ2-1; 7 bases agree with TRBD2. CDR3 length: 14 residues. Per the germline V gene, CDR1 is GTSNPN and CDR2 is SVGIG (reference sequence). After removal of 3 bases from V and 3 bases from J, the junction contained 5 bases not matched to a gene. For the CDR3, the DNA is TGTGCCTGGAGCCCCGGGACTAACTACAATGAGCAGTTCTTC. This encodes CAWSPGTNYNEQFF.

J is TRBJ2-7 and V is TRBV28, with unresolved D. Deletions cut 8 bases from V and 7 bases from J, with 12 bases between. Germline-derived CDR1 and CDR2 are MDHEN and SYDVKM. The CDR3 has 11 amino acids. The CDR3 DNA is TGTGCCAGCCGTTCCCCTCGGGAGCAGTACTTC. It specifies CASRSPREQYF.

This clone appeared a few times. J is TRBJ2-7 and V is TRBV28, with D possibly being TRBD1 (6 bases). Trimming removed 4 bases at V and 2 bases at J, with 15 bases between. The length of the CDR3 is 15 residues. The germline V gene has CDR1 MDHEN and CDR2 SYDVKM. The CDR3 region is CASSSATGSPYEQYF. The CDR3 bases are TGTGCCAGCAGTTCTGCTACAGGGTCCCCCTACGAGCAGTACTTC.

The chain is built from TRBV28 and TRBJ1-1; D might be TRBD1 (5 bases). CDR1 is MDHEN, CDR2 SYDVKM, per germline. Trimming stripped 8 bases from V and 6 bases from J, with 22 bases between. The CDR3 length is 15 residues. CDR3 amino acids: CASSHTGRRGSEAFF. CDR3 DNA: TGTGCCAGCTCTCACACTGGGCGGCGGGGGTCTGAAGCTTTCTTT.

V is TRBV5-1 and J is TRBJ1-3; D unresolved. CDR1 SGHRS and CDR2 YFSETQ come from the germline V gene. The CDR3 is 15 residues long. The V and J ends lost 1 base and 0 bases respectively, with 8 bases between them. As DNA, the CDR3 is TGCGCCAGCAGCTTGCCGACTAGCTCTGGAAACACCATATATTTT. It is translated as CASSLPTSSGNTIYF. The full variable domain, with the rest looked up from reference TRBV5-1 and TRBJ1-3, is KAGVTQTPRYLIKTRGQQVTLSCSPISGHRSVSWYQQTPGQGLQFLFEYFSETQRNKGNFPGRFSGRQFSNSRSEMNVSTLELGDSALYLCASSLPTSSGNTIYFGEGSWLTVV.

V and J are TRBV27 and TRBJ1-1; 8 bases match TRBD1. This CDR3 is 14 amino acids long. J gave up 3 bases and V 4 bases, and 4 bases lay outside the gene matches. CDR1 and CDR2 (germline): MNHEY, SMNVEV (reference sequence). CDR3 protein: CASSSTGVDTEAFF. The CDR3 bases are TGTGCCAGCAGTTCGACAGGGGTGGACACTGAAGCTTTCTTT.

The chain combines TRBV28 with TRBJ2-3; 11 bases match TRBD2. Germline values: CDR1 MDHEN, CDR2 SYDVKM. Germline trimming cut 4 bases from V and 3 bases from J; bases unmatched to any gene: 9. The CDR3 runs 17 residues. The CDR3 sequence is CASSSNPLAGGTDTQYF. CDR3 DNA sequence: TGTGCCAGCAGTTCGAACCCCCTAGCGGGAGGAACAGATACGCAGTATTTT.

This sequence joins TRBV5-1 and TRBJ1-3; no reliable D call. This CDR3 comprises 14 residues. V dropped 2 bases and J dropped 3 bases, with 9 bases sitting between them. Germline values: CDR1 SGHRS, CDR2 YFSETQ. This CDR3 reads CASSFDGGGNTIYF. The CDR3 bases are TGCGCCAGCAGCTTTGACGGCGGTGGAAACACCATATATTTT. Combining the CDR3 with reference TRBV5-1 and TRBJ1-3 gives the whole variable domain KAGVTQTPRYLIKTRGQQVTLSCSPISGHRSVSWYQQTPGQGLQFLFEYFSETQRNKGNFPGRFSGRQFSNSRSEMNVSTLELGDSALYLCASSFDGGGNTIYFGEGSWLTVV.

This sequence joins TRBV7-8 and TRBJ2-1; TRBD1 might be the D (6 bases). The CDR3 is made up of 15 amino acids. The V and J ends lost 5 bases and 7 bases respectively, with 18 bases between them. Germline values: CDR1 SGHVS, CDR2 FQNEAQ. CDR3 loop: CASSVLGGTGNEQFF. CDR3 sequence (DNA): TGTGCCAGCAGCGTTTTAGGGGGAACCGGGAATGAGCAGTTCTTC.

This clone was detected once. The rearrangement links TRBV11-1 to TRBJ2-5, with 8 bases matching TRBD2. Trimming at V came to 5 bases and at J to 4 bases, leaving 9 bases not matched to a gene. Germline loops: CDR1 SGHAT, CDR2 FQDESV (reference sequence). This CDR3 has 15 residues. CDR3 sequence reads: CASSPRGGIRETQYF. The CDR3 DNA reads as TGTGCCAGCAGCCCCCGGGGGGGCATCAGAGAGACCCAGTACTTC. The variable domain in full, with the rest retrieved from reference TRBV11-1 and TRBJ2-5, is EAEVAQSPRYKITEKSQAVAFWCDPISGHATLYWYRQILGQGPELLVQFQDESVVDDSQLPKDRFSAERLKGVDSTLKIQPAELGDSAMYLCASSPRGGIRETQYFGPGTRLLVL.

This chain connects TRBV7-9 to TRBJ2-7, with D perhaps matching TRBD1 (6 bases). The CDR3 is 14 residues long. Germline assignment: CDR1 SEHNR and CDR2 FQNEAQ (reference sequence). Trimming took off 4 bases at V and 7 bases at J, with 17 bases between the two ends. DNA for the CDR3: TGTGCCAGCAGCTCGACCCAGGGGCAGCTGGAGCAGTACTTC. It codes for CASSSTQGQLEQYF.

This sequence joins TRBV5-1 and TRBJ2-1, with 10 bases identical to TRBD2. V dropped 0 bases and J dropped 8; count of bases not matched to a gene: 8. The CDR3 has 16 residues. Per germline, CDR1 SGHRS and CDR2 YFSETQ. DNA of the CDR3: TGCGCCAGCAGCTTGGACGCCCCGGGACTAGCGCATGAGCAGTTCTTC. It translates to CASSLDAPGLAHEQFF.

The genes are TRBV18 and TRBJ1-1; TRBD1 matches at 9 bases. Germline values: CDR1 KGHSH, CDR2 LQKENI. V lost 2 bases and J lost 1; bases outside the gene matches: 2. The CDR3 totals 15 residues. CDR3 in amino acids: CASSPGTGTNTEAFF. In DNA form, the CDR3 reads TGTGCCAGCTCACCAGGGACAGGGACGAACACTGAAGCTTTCTTT.

CDR3 coding DNA: TGTGCCAGCAGCTCAGGGACTAGCGGGAGCTCCTACGAGCAGTACTTC. It specifies CASSSGTSGSSYEQYF. This chain uses TRBV7-3 with TRBJ2-7; 14 bases fit TRBD2. The CDR3 has 16 residues. CDR1 and CDR2 (germline): SGHTA, FQGTGA. V gave up 4 bases and J gave up 0 bases; unmatched junction bases: 2.

The chain has TRBV7-9 and TRBJ1-2; a possible D gene is TRBD1 (6 bases). Trimming removed 4 bases from V and 4 bases from J, with 16 bases in between. Germline loops: CDR1 SEHNR, CDR2 FQNEAQ (reference sequence). The CDR3 length is 15 residues. CDR3 coding DNA: TGTGCCAGCAGCTCCCAGGTGGGGGCCCCCTATGGCTACACCTTC. It encodes CASSSQVGAPYGYTF.